This T cell receptor beta chain was recovered during a study of cytomegalovirus exposure and HLA in healthy donors. A multiplex PCR was run with 60 Vbeta primers and 13 Jbeta primers. Data came from immunoSEQ multiplex PCR; TCRdb stores just in-frame clones and leaves some out. Here the sample spans 90,000 to 150,000 clones, 77% being singletons. The TCR was taken from a human donor in good health. The sequenced material came from PBMCs.

CDR3 residues: CASNPTGSLNEKLFF. As DNA, the CDR3 is TGTGCCAGCAACCCAACGGGATCTCTTAATGAAAAACTGTTTTTT. The chain is built from TRBV11-2 and TRBJ1-4, with unresolved D. The CDR3 covers 15 residues. V lost 7 bases and J 4 bases, leaving 16 bases between the germline ends. The germline V gene encodes CDR1 SGHAT and CDR2 FQNNGV. The full variable domain, rest sourced from reference TRBV11-2 and TRBJ1-4, is EAGVAQSPRYKIIEKRQSVAFWCNPISGHATLYWYQQILGQGPKLLIQFQNNGVVDDSQLPKDRFSAERLKGVDSTLKIQPAKLEDSAVYLCASNPTGSLNEKLFFGSGTQLSVL.